A selection of T cell receptor beta chains follows, all from one sample in a study of Ad26.COV2.S vaccination and SARS-CoV-2 variants. Clones were sequenced by immunoSEQ multiplex PCR, and TCRdb holds only the in-frame ones, with some missing. The top ten hold more than 1.5% of the sample, which has about 410,000 clones, around 92% seen once. Source: peripheral blood, taken in a trial of Ad26.COV2.S vaccine versus placebo. All receptors come from a person aged 18-65 years who received the Ad26.COV2.S COVID-19 vaccine or a placebo. Both conserved end residues are part of each CDR3. Each record gives: CDR3 DNA, CDR3 protein, clone size, V gene, D gene, J gene. The D gene is left open where the match is weak. Size values are once, few and many counts, or a class for expanded clones, and some rows have none.

TGTGCCAGCAGTCCGGGACTTCGGAACACTGAAGCTTTCTTT | CASSPGLRNTEAFF | - | TRBV27 | - | TRBJ1-1
TGTGCCAGCAGCCCCGCTCCGGGGGACGAGCAGTACTTC | CASSPAPGDEQYF | - | TRBV5-4 | - | TRBJ2-7
TGTGCCAGCTCACCCGGACAGAGTAGCGGAAACACCATATATTTT | CASSPGQSSGNTIYF | - | TRBV18 | - | TRBJ1-3
TGTGCCAGCAGCTTAGGTAGGGAGTCCCTTGAAGCTTTCTTT | CASSLGRESLEAFF | - | TRBV7-8 | - | TRBJ1-1
TGTGCCAGCAGCTGGGACTACCAAGAGACCCAGTACTTC | CASSWDYQETQYF | - | TRBV5-4 | - | TRBJ2-5
TGTGCCAGCAGTCAATGGGGGAGACAAGAGACCCAGTACTTC | CASSQWGRQETQYF | once | TRBV28 | - | TRBJ2-5
TGTGCCAGCTCACCACGGACAGGGGACGAAAAACTGTTTTTT | CASSPRTGDEKLFF | few | TRBV18 | TRBD1 | TRBJ1-4
TGTGCCAGTAGTGTGGACAGGGGAATGGGCAATGAGCAGTTCTTC | CASSVDRGMGNEQFF | - | TRBV19 | TRBD1 | TRBJ2-1
TGTGCCAGCAGCTTGATCGGGACAGGGATCTCCTACAATGAGCAGTTCTTC | CASSLIGTGISYNEQFF | - | TRBV5-5 | TRBD1 | TRBJ2-1
TGCGCCAGCAGCCAATTTGGGGGGCTCGGTACCCGAGAGACCCAGTACTTC | CASSQFGGLGTRETQYF | - | TRBV4-1 | - | TRBJ2-5
TGTGCCACGGGGGGAGGGGAAGAGACCCAGTACTTC | CATGGGEETQYF | - | TRBV3-1/TRBV3-2 | TRBD2 | TRBJ2-5
TGTGCCAGCTCACCGACAGGGCAGGATCAGCCCCAGCATTTT | CASSPTGQDQPQHF | - | TRBV18 | TRBD1 | TRBJ1-5
TGTGCCAGCAGCTTTAGGATGGGACGTAGCTCCTATAATTCACCCCTCCACTTT | CASSFRMGRSSYNSPLHF | - | TRBV7-2 | - | TRBJ1-6
TGTGCCAGCAGCTTGGCCGTAGACAGGGGGGAGACCCAGTACTTC | CASSLAVDRGETQYF | - | TRBV5-4 | TRBD1 | TRBJ2-5
TGTGCCAGCAGCTTTGAGTCCGGGACAGATACGCAGTATTTT | CASSFESGTDTQYF | - | TRBV5-4 | - | TRBJ2-3
TGCGCCAGCAGTGAGTCAACGGATGAAGCTTTCTTT | CASSESTDEAFF | - | TRBV10-1 | - | TRBJ1-1
TGTGCCAGCAGCAAGAGCCAGGTCCACACGGACATTCAGTACTTC | CASSKSQVHTDIQYF | - | TRBV7-6 | - | TRBJ2-4
TGTGCCAGCAGTTACAACCGGGACTCTTACGGCACCTACAATGAGCAGTTCTTC | CASSYNRDSYGTYNEQFF | - | TRBV6-2/TRBV6-3 | - | TRBJ2-1
TGTGCCAGCAGCTTAGGGGGAGGAATAGGGGAGCTGTTTTTT | CASSLGGGIGELFF | - | TRBV7-2 | - | TRBJ2-2
TGTGCCACCTCTACGGGGCAGTACAACGTCCTGACTTTC | CATSTGQYNVLTF | once | TRBV6-6 | - | TRBJ2-6